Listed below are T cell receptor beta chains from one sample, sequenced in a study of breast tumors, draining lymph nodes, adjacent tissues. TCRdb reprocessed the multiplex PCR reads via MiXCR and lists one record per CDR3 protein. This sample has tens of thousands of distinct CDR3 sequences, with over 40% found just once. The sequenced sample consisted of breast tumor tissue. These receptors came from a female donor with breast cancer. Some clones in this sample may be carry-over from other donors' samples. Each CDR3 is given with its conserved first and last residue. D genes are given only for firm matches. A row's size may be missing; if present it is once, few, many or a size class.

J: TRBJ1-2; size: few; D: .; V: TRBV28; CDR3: CASARGGTASNYGYTF; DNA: TGTGCCAGCGCGAGGGGGGGGACGGCTTCTAACTATGGCTACACCTTC
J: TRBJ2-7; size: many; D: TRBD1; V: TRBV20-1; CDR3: CSAPHYGTAYEQYF; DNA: TGCAGTGCTCCACATTACGGGACAGCCTACGAGCAGTACTTC
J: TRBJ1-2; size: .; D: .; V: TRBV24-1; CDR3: CATLGDYGYTF; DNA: TGTGCCACCCTTGGGGATTATGGCTACACCTTC
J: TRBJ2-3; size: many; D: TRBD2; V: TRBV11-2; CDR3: CASSPTGGEDTQYF; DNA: TGTGCCAGCAGCCCAACGGGAGGGGAAGATACGCAGTATTTT
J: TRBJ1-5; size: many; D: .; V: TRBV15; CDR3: CATSGSFNQPQHF; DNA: TGTGCCACCAGCGGATCTTTTAATCAGCCCCAGCATTTT
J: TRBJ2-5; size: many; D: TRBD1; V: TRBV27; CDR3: CASSPPGQAQGTQYF; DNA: TGTGCCAGCAGTCCCCCGGGACAGGCTCAAGGGACCCAGTACTTC
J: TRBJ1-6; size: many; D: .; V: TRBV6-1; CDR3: CASTEGANSPLHF; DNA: TGTGCCAGCACCGAAGGGGCAAATTCACCCCTCCACTTT
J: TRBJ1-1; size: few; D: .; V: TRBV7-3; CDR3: CASSLTSVRNTEAFF; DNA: TGTGCCAGCAGCTTAACGTCTGTCAGGAACACTGAAGCTTTCTTT
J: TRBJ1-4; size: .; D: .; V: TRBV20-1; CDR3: CSARETGGSEKLFF; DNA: TGCAGTGCTAGAGAGACAGGAGGCAGTGAAAAACTGTTTTTT
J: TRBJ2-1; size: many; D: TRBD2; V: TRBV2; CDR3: CASSSREGLLYNEQFF; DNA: TGTGCCAGCAGTTCCCGGGAGGGACTACTATACAATGAGCAGTTCTTC
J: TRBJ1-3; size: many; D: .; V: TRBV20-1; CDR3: CSARLSAGNTIYF; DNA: TGCAGTGCCCGGCTATCAGCTGGAAACACCATATATTTT
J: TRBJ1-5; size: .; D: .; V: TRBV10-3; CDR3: CASGESGGRQPQHF; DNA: TGTGCCAGCGGTGAGTCGGGGGGCAGGCAGCCCCAGCATTTT
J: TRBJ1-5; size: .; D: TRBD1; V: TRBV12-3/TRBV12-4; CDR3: CASSQGAQPQHF; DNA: TGTGCCAGCAGTCAGGGGGCTCAGCCCCAGCATTTT
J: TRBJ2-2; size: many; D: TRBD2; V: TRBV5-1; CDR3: CASSGGLAGGELFF; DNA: TGCGCCAGCAGCGGAGGACTAGCGGGCGGGGAGCTGTTTTTT
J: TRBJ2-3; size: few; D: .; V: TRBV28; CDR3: CASNPRTTDTQYF; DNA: TGTGCCAGCAACCCCAGGACCACAGATACGCAGTATTTT
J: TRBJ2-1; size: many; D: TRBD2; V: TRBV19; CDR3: CASSLGLAGVNEQFF; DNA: TGTGCCAGTAGTCTGGGACTAGCGGGAGTTAATGAGCAGTTCTTC
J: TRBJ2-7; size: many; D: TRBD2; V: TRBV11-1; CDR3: CASSSSSGTASRLSEQYF; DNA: TGTGCCAGCAGCTCCTCTAGCGGGACGGCCTCTCGACTTTCCGAGCAGTACTTC
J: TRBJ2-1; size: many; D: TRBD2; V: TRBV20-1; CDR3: CSARDSGTSYNEQFF; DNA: TGCAGTGCTAGAGACTCCGGGACTAGCTACAATGAGCAGTTCTTC
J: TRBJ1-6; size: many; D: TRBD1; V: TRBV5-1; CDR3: CASSLGDRGYWDNSPLHF; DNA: TGCGCCAGCAGCTTGGGCGACAGGGGGTATTGGGATAATTCACCCCTCCACTTT
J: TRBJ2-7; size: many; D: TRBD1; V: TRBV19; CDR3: CASSSGTASEQYF; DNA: TGTGCCAGTAGTAGTGGGACAGCCTCCGAGCAGTACTTC
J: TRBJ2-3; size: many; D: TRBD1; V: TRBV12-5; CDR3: CASGSLDRRTDTQYF; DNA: TGTGCTAGTGGTTCCCTGGACAGGAGAACAGATACGCAGTATTTT
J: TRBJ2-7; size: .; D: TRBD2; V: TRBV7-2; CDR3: CASSPREASSYEQYF; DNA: TGTGCCAGCAGCCCTCGGGAGGCAAGCTCCTACGAGCAGTACTTC
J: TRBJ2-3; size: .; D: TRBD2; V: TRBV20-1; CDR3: CSARATSDFTDTQYF; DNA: TGCAGTGCTAGAGCTACTAGCGACTTCACAGATACGCAGTATTTT
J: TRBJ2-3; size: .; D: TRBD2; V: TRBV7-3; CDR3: CASSFLAGGTFTDTQYF; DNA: TGTGCCAGCAGCTTTCTCGCGGGAGGTACCTTCACAGATACGCAGTATTTT
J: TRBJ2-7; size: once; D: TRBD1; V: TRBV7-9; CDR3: CASSLAGQGFREQYF; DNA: TGTGCCAGCAGCTTAGCGGGACAGGGATTCCGCGAGCAGTACTTC
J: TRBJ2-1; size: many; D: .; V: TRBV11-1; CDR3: CASSLDAYNEQFF; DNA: TGTGCCAGCAGCTTGGACGCGTACAATGAGCAGTTCTTC
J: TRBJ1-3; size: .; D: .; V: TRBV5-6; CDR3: CASSLGRGPGNTIYF; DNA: TGTGCCAGCAGCCTAGGCAGGGGCCCTGGAAACACCATATATTTT
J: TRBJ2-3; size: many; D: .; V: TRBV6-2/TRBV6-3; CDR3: CASRKGARPGLVGLSDTQYF; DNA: TGTGCCAGCAGGAAGGGGGCAAGACCGGGACTGGTGGGGCTTTCAGATACGCAGTATTTT
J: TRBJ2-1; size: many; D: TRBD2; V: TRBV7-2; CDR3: CASSEGLAGVLHNEQFF; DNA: TGTGCCAGCAGCGAAGGACTAGCGGGAGTTTTACACAATGAGCAGTTCTTC
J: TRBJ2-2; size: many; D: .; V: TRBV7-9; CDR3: CASSFLKGRTGELFF; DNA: TGTGCCAGCAGCTTTCTTAAGGGCCGAACCGGGGAGCTGTTTTTT
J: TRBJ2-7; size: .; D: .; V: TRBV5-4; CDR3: CANSQEVATYEQYF; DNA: TGTGCCAACAGCCAGGAGGTGGCGACCTACGAGCAGTACTTC
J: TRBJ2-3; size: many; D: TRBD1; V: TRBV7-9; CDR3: CASSTQGAVGDTQYF; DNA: TGTGCCAGCAGTACTCAGGGGGCGGTAGGAGATACGCAGTATTTT
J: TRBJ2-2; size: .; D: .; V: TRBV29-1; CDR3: CSGWQGAGELFF; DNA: TGCAGCGGTTGGCAAGGGGCCGGGGAGCTGTTTTTT
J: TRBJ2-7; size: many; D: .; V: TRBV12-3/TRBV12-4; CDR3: CASTHTSVPSDSYEQYF; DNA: TGTGCCAGCACTCACACCTCAGTCCCTAGCGACTCCTACGAGCAGTACTTC
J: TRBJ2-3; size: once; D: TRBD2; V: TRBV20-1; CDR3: CSAGGGLAGATDTQYF; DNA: TGCAGTGCTGGGGGGGGACTAGCGGGAGCAACAGATACGCAGTATTTT
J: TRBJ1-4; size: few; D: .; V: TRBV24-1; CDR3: CATTATNEKLFF; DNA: TGTGCCACCACTGCAACTAATGAAAAACTGTTTTTT
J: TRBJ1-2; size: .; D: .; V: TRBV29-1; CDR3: CSVEIWTAYGYTF; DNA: TGCAGCGTTGAGATCTGGACAGCATATGGCTACACCTTC
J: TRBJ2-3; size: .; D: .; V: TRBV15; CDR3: CATSRDSGDTQYF; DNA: TGTGCCACCAGCAGAGACTCGGGAGATACGCAGTATTTT
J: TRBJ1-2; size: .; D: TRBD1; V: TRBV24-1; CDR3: CATSQTGGYGYTF; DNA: TGTGCCACCAGCCAGACAGGGGGCTATGGCTACACCTTC
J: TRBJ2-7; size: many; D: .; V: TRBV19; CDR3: CAAKRDGVSGEQYF; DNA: TGTGCCGCAAAACGGGACGGAGTTTCAGGGGAGCAGTACTTC
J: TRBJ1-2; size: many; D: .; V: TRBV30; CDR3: CARRDRGYTF; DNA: TGTGCCCGTAGGGACCGGGGCTACACCTTC
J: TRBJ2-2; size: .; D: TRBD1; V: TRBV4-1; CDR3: CASSANRGPGELFF; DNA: TGCGCCAGCAGCGCTAACAGGGGGCCCGGGGAGCTGTTTTTT
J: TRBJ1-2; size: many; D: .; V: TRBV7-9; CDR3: CASSLEGYYGYTF; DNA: TGTGCCAGCAGCTTAGAGGGCTACTATGGCTACACCTTC
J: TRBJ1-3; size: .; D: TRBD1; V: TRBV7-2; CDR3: CASTHNRGQGDTIYF; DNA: TGTGCCAGCACCCATAACAGGGGGCAGGGAGACACCATATATTTT
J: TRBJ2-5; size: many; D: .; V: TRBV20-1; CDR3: CSARRRWEANEKETQYF; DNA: TGCAGTGCTAGAAGGCGTTGGGAGGCGAACGAAAAAGAGACCCAGTACTTC
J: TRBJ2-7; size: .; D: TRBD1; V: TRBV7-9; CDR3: CASRPPGQHYEQCF; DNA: TGTGCCAGCAGGCCACCGGGACAGCACTACGAACAGTGCTTC
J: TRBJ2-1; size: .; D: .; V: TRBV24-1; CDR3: CATSDFARPNEQFF; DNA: TGTGCCACCAGTGATTTCGCCAGACCCAATGAGCAGTTCTTC
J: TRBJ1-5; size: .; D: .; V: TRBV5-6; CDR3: CASSSRAGPNQPQHF; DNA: TGTGCCAGCAGCTCCCGGGCAGGGCCCAATCAGCCCCAGCATTTT
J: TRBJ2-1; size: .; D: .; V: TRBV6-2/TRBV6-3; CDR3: CASSLRTQHYRGPGTEQFF; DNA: TGTGCCAGCAGCTTGCGGACCCAACACTACCGTGGCCCGGGGACTGAGCAGTTCTTC